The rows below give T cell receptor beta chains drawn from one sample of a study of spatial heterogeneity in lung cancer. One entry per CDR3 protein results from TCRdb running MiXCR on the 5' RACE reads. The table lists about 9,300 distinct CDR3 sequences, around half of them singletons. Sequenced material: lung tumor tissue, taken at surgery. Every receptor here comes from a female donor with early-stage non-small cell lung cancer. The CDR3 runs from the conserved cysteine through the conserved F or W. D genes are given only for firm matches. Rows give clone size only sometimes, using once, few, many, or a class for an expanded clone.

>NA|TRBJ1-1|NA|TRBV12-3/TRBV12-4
TGTGCCAGCAGACCCTCACGGAACACTGAAGCTTTCTTT
CASRPSRNTEAFF
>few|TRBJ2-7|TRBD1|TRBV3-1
TGTGCCAGCAGCTTTCCGGGACAGGCCACAGAGCAGTACTTC
CASSFPGQATEQYF
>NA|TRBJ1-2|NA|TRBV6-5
TGTGCCAGCAGCCTGACAGCGCATACGGGCTACACCTTC
CASSLTAHTGYTF
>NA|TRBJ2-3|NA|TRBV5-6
TGTGCCAGCAGCTTGGTTCCTAATCCCACAGATACGCAGTATTTT
CASSLVPNPTDTQYF
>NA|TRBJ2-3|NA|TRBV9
TGTGCCAGCAGCGTGAACAGCCTCCAGCGCACAGATACGCAGTATTTT
CASSVNSLQRTDTQYF
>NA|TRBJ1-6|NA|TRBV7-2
TGTGCCAGCAGCTGGAGCTCCTATAATTCACCCCTCCACTTT
CASSWSSYNSPLHF
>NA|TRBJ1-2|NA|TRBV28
TGTGCCAGCTCTCAGTCCTATGGCTACACCTTC
CASSQSYGYTF
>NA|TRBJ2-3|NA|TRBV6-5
TGTGCCAGCAGTTATGTGGGGGCGGGCGGCACAGATACGCAGTATTTT
CASSYVGAGGTDTQYF
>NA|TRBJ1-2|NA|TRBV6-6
TGTGCCAGCAGTTACCGCGACAGGTTATATGGCTACACCTTC
CASSYRDRLYGYTF
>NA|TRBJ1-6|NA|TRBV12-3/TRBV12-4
TGTGCCAGCAGTGAGGACAGCAGCTCCTATAATTCACCCCTCCACTTT
CASSEDSSSYNSPLHF
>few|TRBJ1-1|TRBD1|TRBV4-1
TGCGCCAGCAGCCAAGAAGCCCGGCTGGACAGGTACACTGAAGCTTTCTTT
CASSQEARLDRYTEAFF
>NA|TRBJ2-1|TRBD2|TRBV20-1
TGCAGTGCTAGAGATCTGGCTAGCGGAGGGAGGAATGAGCAGTTCTTC
CSARDLASGGRNEQFF
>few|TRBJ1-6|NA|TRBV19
TGTGCCAGTAGTATAGGTAACACCCTCCACTTT
CASSIGNTLHF
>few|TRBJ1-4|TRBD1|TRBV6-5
TGTGCCAGCAGTTCCTACAAACAGGGGTCGTATGAAAAACTGTTTTTT
CASSSYKQGSYEKLFF
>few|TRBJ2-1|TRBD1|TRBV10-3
TGTGCCACGGAGGGGACAGGGGGCGGTTTGCGGACAGGTGAGCAGTTCTTC
CATEGTGGGLRTGEQFF
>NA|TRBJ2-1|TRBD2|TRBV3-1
TGTGCCAGCAGCCAAGATGCGGGACTAGCGCTACATGAGCAGTTCTTC
CASSQDAGLALHEQFF
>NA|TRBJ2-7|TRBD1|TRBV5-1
TGCGCCAGCCCTACCTTTCCGGGACAGGGGATCGACGAGCAGTACTTC
CASPTFPGQGIDEQYF
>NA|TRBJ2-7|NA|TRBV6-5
TGTGCCAGCAGTTCACTCTCTCGAGGACGATACGAGCAGTACTTC
CASSSLSRGRYEQYF
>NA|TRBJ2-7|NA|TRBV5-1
TGCGCCAGCAGCTTGAGGGGTTACGAGCAGTACTTC
CASSLRGYEQYF
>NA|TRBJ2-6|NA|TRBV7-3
TGTGCCAGCAGCCCCGTTTACGGAGGGGCGCCTGGGGCCAACGTCCTGACTTTC
CASSPVYGGAPGANVLTF